What follows is one T cell receptor (beta chain) and its context. An end of the junction differs from the germline gene, which may be a read error. This sample's RNA came from whole unsorted tissue. More than 3 cm separated this lung sample from the edge of the tumor. Three rounds of nested PCR, following a modified ARM-PCR protocol, produced the TCRbeta library. One entry per CDR3 protein, called by TCRdb with MiXCR from the multiplex PCR reads. There are roughly 120,000 distinct CDR3 sequences in the sample; 60% to 65% occur only once, and roughly 19% lies in the top ten. The sample is drawn from a study of tumor and adjacent non-tumor tissue in lung cancer. The sequence came from a man between 60 and 75 years old with non-small cell lung cancer. Specimen: distant non-tumor lung tissue.

The CDR3 DNA reads TGCAGCGCTAGAGGGCGGGGTGAAGCTTCCTTT. It specifies CSARGRGEASF. The J gene is TRBJ1-1, the V gene TRBV29-1; D is unclear. The CDR3 runs 11 residues. Germline-derived CDR1 and CDR2 are SQVTM and ANQGSEA.